Shown below are 8 T cell receptor beta chains from a single sample sequenced in a study of cytomegalovirus exposure and HLA in healthy donors. PCR was performed using 60 Vbeta and 13 Jbeta primers. Here immunoSEQ multiplex PCR was the method, and the copy in TCRdb shows in-frame clones only, minus some. Of approximately 130,000 clones detected, 60% to 85% appear once; the ten largest clones hold about 1.8%. Sequencing input: PBMCs. These receptors were obtained from a middle-aged woman in good health and CMV-seronegative.

Regarding this clone: An end of the junction differs from the germline gene, which may be a read error. The chain links TRBV25-1 to TRBJ2-1, with a possible D match to TRBD2 (6 bases). Germline V lookup: CDR1 MGHDK, CDR2 SYGVNS. This CDR3 is built from 16 residues. The CDR3 reads CASSDLLATLRNERFF. CDR3 coding DNA: TGTGCCAGCAGTGACTTGCTAGCGACCCTACGCAATGAGCGGTTCTTC.

CDR3 loop: CASSQDSTIVGGVNTEAFF. The DNA for the CDR3 is TGTGCCAGCAGCCAAGACAGCACAATCGTCGGGGGTGTGAACACTGAAGCTTTCTTT. The chain employs TRBV11-2 and TRBJ1-1; D might be TRBD1 (5 bases). This CDR3 spans 19 amino acids. Between the trimmed V and J ends, which lost 5 bases and 0 bases, there was a span of 25 bases. Germline CDR1 SGHAT, CDR2 FQNNGV.

This chain uses TRBV7-2 with TRBJ2-6; 7 bases align to TRBD1. Looked up from germline, CDR1 is SGHTA and CDR2 is FQGNSA. Trimming cost V 3 bases and J 0 bases; bases outside gene matches: 5. The CDR3 is 17 residues long. This CDR3 reads CASSFLGQFSGANVLTF. CDR3 sequence (DNA): TGTGCCAGCAGCTTCCTGGGACAGTTCTCTGGGGCCAACGTCCTGACTTTC.

The chain has TRBV9 and TRBJ2-5; 12 nucleotides agree with TRBD1. This CDR3 region has 18 residues. V was pared by 4 bases and J by 4 bases, with 14 bases of the junction left unmatched. Per the germline V gene, CDR1 is SGDLS and CDR2 is YYNGEE. The CDR3 DNA reads as TGTGCCAGCAGCCCCCTGCCCTCCGGGACAGGGGGCGGAGAGACCCAGTACTTC. This sequence encodes CASSPLPSGTGGGETQYF.

This clone was counted between two and nine times. This sequence joins TRBV28 and TRBJ1-2; possible D gene TRBD1, 6 bases. V was pared by 8 bases and J by 6 bases, with 13 bases between. Germline assignment: CDR1 MDHEN and CDR2 SYDVKM. This CDR3 spans 12 amino acids. Here the CDR3 reads CASGGQRDGYTF. The CDR3 coding sequence is TGTGCCAGCGGCGGACAGAGGGATGGCTACACCTTC.

This clone was observed a handful of times. The chain employs TRBV21-1 and TRBJ2-4; TRBD1, as called in the table, went unchecked against the DNA. TRBV21-1 is tagged as a pseudogene. The CDR3 length is 19 residues. The CDR3 loop reads CASSKDDRGPPPGKNSQYF. CDR3 in DNA: TGTGCCAGCAGCAAAGATGACAGGGGGCCCCCCCCGGGCAAAAACAGTCAGTACTTC.

V gene TRBV2 combines with J gene TRBJ1-1; 7 bases match TRBD1. V was clipped by 4 bases and J by 0 bases; unmatched bases: 2. The CDR3 covers 14 residues. The germline gives CDR1 SNHLY, CDR2 FYNNEI. Here the CDR3 DNA reads TGTGCCAGCAGTGCACAGGGGATGAACACTGAAGCTTTCTTT. Translated: CASSAQGMNTEAFF.

This clone was seen more than once but under ten times. The chain uses TRBV28 and TRBJ2-7, with TRBD2 matching 14 bases. This CDR3 has 16 residues. With 10 bases clipped from V and 6 bases from J, the junction kept 14 bases outside the gene matches. Looked up from germline, CDR1 is MDHEN and CDR2 is SYDVKM. The CDR3 protein is CAISTSGGEGGGEQYF. The CDR3 region has the DNA TGTGCCATTTCGACTAGCGGGGGGGAAGGCGGTGGCGAGCAGTACTTC.